These 21 T cell receptor beta chains share one sample of origin, sequenced in a study of blood T cells in healthy people across ages. Then a second PCR, running about 6 to 12 cycles, was carried out with a sample-barcoded 5' primer and a J-beta primer mix. TCRdb reanalysed the 5' RACE reads using MiXCR and keeps one entry per CDR3 protein. The table records more than 900,000 distinct CDR3 sequences, 25% to 35% of them present only once. The data also belong to a second study, concerning T cells of mothers and their children.

Sequenced: blood. These receptors were obtained from a middle-aged woman in good health.

There are a few counts of this clonotype. The chain links TRBV29-1 to TRBJ1-2; no reliable D call. Deletions cut 5 bases from V and 5 bases from J, with 9 bases between. The CDR3 extends over 11 amino acids. CDR1 and CDR2 (germline): SQVTM, ANQGSEA. CDR3 bases: TGCAGCGTTTTTGACCAATATGGCTACACCTTC. Translating gives CSVFDQYGYTF.

This clonotype was seen a few times. The chain has TRBV5-4 and TRBJ1-1; tentatively, D is TRBD1 (6 bases). This CDR3 spans 12 amino acids. Per the germline V gene, CDR1 is SGHNT and CDR2 is YYREEE (reference sequence). V was pared by 2 bases and J by 11 bases, with 13 bases between. The DNA for the CDR3 is TGTGCCAGCAGCTTACTCGAACAGGGCGCTTTCTTT. The encoded protein is CASSLLEQGAFF.

The J gene is TRBJ2-3, the V gene TRBV7-3; 16 bases line up with TRBD2. The CDR3 has 19 residues. CDR1 is SGHTA and CDR2 is FQGTGA in the germline V gene. V trimming: 5 bases; J trimming: 2 bases; junction bases outside the gene matches: 10. The CDR3 bases are TGTGCCAGCAGCCCGGGACTAGCGGGGGGGCCAAACTACACAGATACGCAGTATTTT. As protein: CASSPGLAGGPNYTDTQYF.

The chain uses TRBV5-1 and TRBJ1-1; 9 bases are shared with TRBD1. This CDR3 region has 14 residues. Trimming removed 5 bases from V and 1 base from J; junction bases left unmatched: 3. The germline CDR1 and CDR2 sequences are SGHRS and YFSETQ. CDR3 sequence (DNA): TGCGCCAGCAGACAGGGGGCAACGAACACTGAAGCTTTCTTT. Protein sequence: CASRQGATNTEAFF.

The chain recombines TRBV4-2 with TRBJ1-6; no clear D gene. The CDR3 consists of 15 residues. CDR1 and CDR2 from the germline V gene are LGHNA and YNFKEQ. V lost 0 bases and J 0 bases, leaving 3 bases between the germline ends. The CDR3 loop is CASSQEGSYNSPLHF. Written as DNA, the CDR3 is TGTGCCAGCAGCCAAGAGGGCTCCTATAATTCACCCCTCCACTTT.

The chain uses TRBV7-2 and TRBJ1-5, with D unclear. CDR1 SGHTA and CDR2 FQGNSA come from the germline V gene. The CDR3 spans 15 residues. Trimming removed 1 base from V and 0 bases from J, with 7 bases in between. In nucleotides, the CDR3 is TGTGCCAGCAGCTTAGGACTGGATAGCAATCAGCCCCAGCATTTT. It is translated as CASSLGLDSNQPQHF.

This clonotype appeared many times. The chain joins TRBV4-2 to TRBJ2-5, with TRBD2 identical over 10 bases. V shed 0 bases, J shed 2 bases, and the junction held 3 bases outside the gene matches. The germline V gene has CDR1 LGHNA and CDR2 YNFKEQ. This CDR3 contains 16 residues. CDR3 sequence (DNA): TGTGCCAGCAGCCAAGAACGGACTAGCGGACAAGAGACCCAGTACTTC. This codes for CASSQERTSGQETQYF.

The chain carries TRBV7-2 and TRBJ1-2; D uncertain. This CDR3 spans 14 amino acids. V lost 7 bases, J lost 0 bases, and 12 bases lay in between. Germline V CDR1 and CDR2: SGHTA, FQGNSA. CDR3 coding DNA: TGTACCAGCACCCTCACACCCGCTAACTATGGCTACACCTTC. Its protein product is CTSTLTPANYGYTF.

As for this clonotype: At one end, the junction sequence differs from germline, possibly due to a read error. V and J are TRBV28 and TRBJ1-3, with D possibly being TRBD1 (5 bases). The CDR3 spans 14 residues. Germline-derived CDR1 and CDR2 are MDHEN and SYDVKM. CDR3 nucleotide sequence: TGTGCCAGCCTTGAAGCAGGGTCTGGAAACACCAGATATTTT. Amino acid sequence: CASLEAGSGNTRYF. Full variable domain (missing parts from reference TRBV28 and TRBJ1-3): DVKVTQSSRYLVKRTGEKVFLECVQDMDHENMFWYRQDPGLGLRLIYFSYDVKMKEKGDIPEGYSVSREKKERFSLILESASTNQTSMYLCASLEAGSGNTRYFGEGSWLTVV.

This sequence joins TRBV29-1 and TRBJ2-5; weak D call: TRBD2 (5 bases). CDR1 and CDR2 (germline): SQVTM, ANQGSEA. The CDR3 sequence is 15 residues long. Trimming removed 4 bases at V and 5 bases at J, with 20 bases between. CDR3 DNA: TGCAGCGTTGGCGGCCCCGGAGGATCGGGTGAGACCCAGTACTTC. As protein: CSVGGPGGSGETQYF.

The table lists this clonotype with a few counts. The chain combines TRBV5-5 with TRBJ1-1; D may be TRBD1 (5 bases). V was cut by 4 bases and J by 4 bases, with 20 bases left in between. Germline V CDR1 and CDR2: SGHKS, YYEKEE (reference sequence). This CDR3 has 16 residues. The CDR3 loop is CASSPRGDASGTEAFF. The CDR3 DNA reads TGTGCCAGCAGCCCCCGCGGGGACGCTTCGGGCACTGAAGCTTTCTTT.

The rearrangement links TRBV9 to TRBJ2-5, with D tentatively TRBD1 (6 bases). The germline CDR1 and CDR2 sequences are SGDLS and YYNGEE. The ends were cut back, 3 bases at V and 0 bases at J, with 15 bases in the middle. The CDR3 is 16 amino acids. As DNA, the CDR3 is TGTGCCAGCAGCGCCAGGGGCCCCTCGTACCAAGAGACCCAGTACTTC. Translating gives CASSARGPSYQETQYF.

J is TRBJ2-3 and V is TRBV7-2, with 10 bases lining up with TRBD2. The germline CDR1 and CDR2 sequences are SGHTA and FQGNSA. V trimming: 8 bases; J trimming: 2 bases; junction bases outside the gene matches: 10. This CDR3 has 16 residues. CDR3: CASGYQTSGATDTQYF. In nucleotides, the CDR3 is TGTGCCAGCGGCTACCAAACTAGCGGGGCCACAGATACGCAGTATTTT. The full variable domain, with the rest looked up from reference TRBV7-2 and TRBJ2-3, is GAGVSQSPSNKVTEKGKDVELRCDPISGHTALYWYRQSLGQGLEFLIYFQGNSAPDKSGLPSDRFSAERTGGSVSTLTIQRTQQEDSAVYLCASGYQTSGATDTQYFGPGTRLTVL.

V gene TRBV20-1 combines with J gene TRBJ2-7; TRBD1 agrees at 7 bases. Per the germline V gene, CDR1 is DFQATT and CDR2 is SNEGSKA (reference sequence). This CDR3 contains 13 residues. J was trimmed by 2 bases and V by 5 bases; bases with no gene match: 6. CDR3 protein: CSAGRDSTYEQYF. The CDR3 coding sequence is TGCAGTGCTGGACGGGACAGTACCTACGAGCAGTACTTC.

This sequence joins TRBV27 and TRBJ1-2; D gene uncertain. This CDR3 is built from 12 residues. V was shortened by 5 bases and J by 7 bases, with 11 bases between the two germline ends. The germline V gene has CDR1 MNHEY and CDR2 SMNVEV (reference sequence). The CDR3 DNA reads TGTGCCAGCAGTCCCCAGCGGGGTGGCTACACCTTC. Protein product: CASSPQRGGYTF.

The sample holds a few counts of this clonotype. This chain links TRBV30 with TRBJ2-7; D gene ambiguous. Germline-derived CDR1 and CDR2 are GTSNPN and SVGIG (reference sequence). Trimming took 0 bases from V and 2 from J, leaving 8 bases between them. The CDR3 is 13 residues long. Here the CDR3 DNA reads TGTGCCTGGAGTGTGGGTTTCCCCTACGAGCAGTACTTC. Its protein is CAWSVGFPYEQYF.

This clonotype has at least ten counts. The J gene is TRBJ2-7, the V gene TRBV12-3 or TRBV12-4; tentative D call: TRBD1 (6 bases). The length of the CDR3 is 15 residues. Between the trimmed V and J ends, which lost 6 bases and 0 bases, there was a span of 15 bases. CDR3 sequence (DNA): TGTGCCAGCAGCCAGGACAGTAGGAGCTCCTACGAGCAGTACTTC. Translated: CASSQDSRSSYEQYF.

This clonotype appeared a few times. This chain links TRBV12-3 or TRBV12-4 with TRBJ1-1; 9 nucleotides agree with TRBD1. V lost 4 bases, J lost 1 base, and 1 base stayed unmatched. The CDR3 contains 14 residues. CDR3 in amino acids: CASSWDRENTEAFF. The CDR3 DNA sequence: TGTGCCAGCAGTTGGGACAGGGAGAACACTGAAGCTTTCTTT.

This clonotype has only one observation. One base away lies a much larger clone, so this may be a sequencing read error. The rearrangement uses TRBV5-5 and TRBJ2-7; no clear D gene. The ends were cut back, 4 bases at V and 7 bases at J, with 12 bases in the middle. This CDR3 region has 12 residues. Germline V CDR1 and CDR2: SGHKS, YYEKEE (reference sequence). CDR3 sequence: CASSLNRREQYF. The CDR3, as DNA: TGTGCCAGCAGCCTGAACCGAAGGGAGCAGTACTTC.

This clonotype has a handful of counts. V and J are TRBV24-1 and TRBJ1-5; D remains ambiguous. The CDR3 is made up of 17 amino acids. Germline V gene sequence: CDR1 KGHDR, CDR2 SFDVKD. The V and J ends lost 4 bases and 0 bases respectively, with 15 bases between them. As DNA, the CDR3 is TGTGCCACCAGTGACCCCCGAGGAGGAGGTAGCAATCAGCCCCAGCATTTT. Amino acid sequence: CATSDPRGGGSNQPQHF.

The table lists this clonotype with many counts. The chain links TRBV7-2 to TRBJ2-3, with D perhaps being TRBD1 or TRBD2 (5 bases each). The germline V gene has CDR1 SGHTA and CDR2 FQGNSA. The CDR3 length is 15 residues. V was cut by 6 bases and J by 1 base, with 14 bases left in between. The CDR3 is CASRPPGARTDTQYF. The CDR3 nucleotides are TGTGCCAGCAGACCCCCCGGGGCCCGCACAGATACGCAGTATTTT.